Below, 8 T cell receptor beta chains from the same sample are listed, as sequenced in a study of blood T cell repertoires in COVID-19. The assay was immunoSEQ multiplex PCR, and TCRdb's table has in-frame clones only and misses some. The repertoire holds 120,000 or so clones, 85% to 90% seen once, with around 30% in the top ten. Sequencing was performed on peripheral blood. These receptors were taken from a man between 65 and 79 years old with active or convalescent COVID-19.

The CDR3 DNA is TGTGCCTGGAGTGAGGGGGATTGGACTGAAGCTTTCTTT. Its protein is CAWSEGDWTEAFF. The chain has TRBV30 and TRBJ1-1; D may be TRBD1 (6 bases). The CDR3 consists of 13 residues. Germline CDR1 GTSNPN, CDR2 SVGIG (reference sequence). Trimming cost V 1 base and J 5 bases, with 11 bases left between them.

This sequence joins TRBV27 and TRBJ2-3; 8 bases match TRBD2. CDR1 and CDR2 from the germline V gene are MNHEY and SMNVEV (reference sequence). J was trimmed by 1 base and V by 6 bases; bases with no gene match: 6. This CDR3 contains 15 residues. The CDR3 protein is CASRSPLAGTDTQYF. DNA of the CDR3: TGTGCCAGCAGGTCTCCACTAGCGGGCACAGATACGCAGTATTTT.

This clone was counted a single time. The chain is built from TRBV3-1 (or the pseudogene TRBV3-2) and TRBJ2-4, with a weak D call TRBD1 (6 bases). The germline V and J ends were trimmed by 2 bases and 9 bases, with 14 bases remaining between them. The CDR3 loop spans 14 amino acids. Germline V lookup: CDR1 LGHDT, CDR2 YNNKEL (reference sequence). CDR3 sequence reads: CASSQKAQGSIQYF. The CDR3 coding sequence is TGTGCCAGCAGCCAAAAGGCCCAGGGGAGCATTCAGTACTTC.

There are a few counts of this clone. J is TRBJ2-7 and V is TRBV27; TRBD2 is a possible D gene (5 bases). CDR1 is MNHEY, CDR2 SMNVEV, per germline (reference sequence). The CDR3 runs 17 residues. V lost 8 bases and J lost 2, with 25 bases in between. Here the CDR3 reads CASFPGWVGDRAYEQYF. The CDR3 DNA reads as TGTGCCAGCTTCCCTGGCTGGGTGGGAGATCGGGCCTACGAGCAGTACTTC.

V usage is TRBV28 and J usage is TRBJ1-2, with 10 bases aligning to TRBD1. Germline CDR1 is MDHEN and CDR2 is SYDVKM. The CDR3 is 14 residues long. J gave up 3 bases and V 5 bases, and 3 bases lay outside the gene matches. CDR3 coding DNA: TGTGCCAGCAGTCCGGGACAGGGGTACTATGGCTACACCTTC. It specifies CASSPGQGYYGYTF.

V gene TRBV18 combines with J gene TRBJ1-5; a possible D gene is TRBD1 (6 bases). CDR1 is KGHSH, CDR2 LQKENI, per germline. CDR3 length: 15 amino acids. V lost 2 bases, J lost 7 bases, and 15 bases lay in between. CDR3 coding DNA: TGTGCCAGCTCACCAGTTGGGGGGGCAGGGCAGCCCCAGCATTTT. Amino acid sequence: CASSPVGGAGQPQHF.

The chain carries TRBV29-1 and TRBJ1-1, with 7 bases that match TRBD1. CDR1 SQVTM and CDR2 ANQGSEA come from the germline V gene. CDR3 length: 15 amino acids. J was trimmed by 1 base and V by 4 bases; bases with no gene match: 9. The CDR3 DNA follows: TGCAGCGTTGGGGCCCGACAGGGAGGGAACACTGAAGCTTTCTTT. Residues: CSVGARQGGNTEAFF. The entire variable domain, with the rest obtained from reference TRBV29-1 and TRBJ1-1, is as follows: SAVISQKPSRDICQRGTSLTIQCQVDSQVTMMFWYRQQPGQSLTLIATANQGSEATYESGFVIDKFPISRPNLTFSTLTVSNMSPEDSSIYLCSVGARQGGNTEAFFGQGTRLTVV.

This clone was recorded a few times. The chain carries TRBV6-5 and TRBJ1-2; the D gene is possibly TRBD1 (5 bases). With 8 bases removed from V and 2 bases from J, the gap between germline ends came to 12 bases. The CDR3 is 13 amino acids. The germline gives CDR1 MNHEY, CDR2 SVGAGI. CDR3 coding DNA: TGTGCCAGCTTTGACAGACAGAACTATGGCTACACCTTC. It specifies CASFDRQNYGYTF.